Listed here are 24 T cell receptor beta chains from one sample, sequenced in a study of identical twins. TCRdb re-analysed the 5' RACE reads in MiXCR, keeping a single row per CDR3 protein. Of approximately 210,000 distinct CDR3 sequences listed, roughly 15% are singletons. The sample also formed part of further work on T cells expressing NK-cell markers.

Sequencing was done on a sample of CD8+ T cells sorted from blood. All receptors derive from a woman between 18 and 29 years old in good health.

This clonotype has a handful of counts. This chain uses TRBV14 with TRBJ1-1; no reliable D call. The CDR3 has 13 amino acids. The V gene lost 4 bases and the J gene lost 1 base, with 7 bases spanning the gap. Per the germline V gene, CDR1 is SGHDN and CDR2 is FVKESK. The CDR3 is CASSPFPNTEAFF. The CDR3 DNA is TGTGCCAGCAGCCCTTTTCCGAACACTGAAGCTTTCTTT.

This clonotype has more than one count but fewer than ten. This chain links TRBV9 with TRBJ2-3; 8 nucleotides align to TRBD2. CDR1 and CDR2 from the germline V gene are SGDLS and YYNGEE. J was trimmed by 1 base and V by 4 bases; bases with no gene match: 2. The CDR3 is 14 amino acids. The CDR3 here is CASSIGGGTDTQYF. Written as DNA, the CDR3 is TGTGCCAGCAGCATCGGGGGGGGCACAGATACGCAGTATTTT.

The chain links TRBV5-5 to TRBJ2-2; no clear D. Germline V gives CDR1 SGHKS, CDR2 YYEKEE (reference sequence). The V end lost 0 bases, the J end lost 6 bases, and 12 bases lay between the germline ends. The CDR3 extends over 15 amino acids. DNA for the CDR3: TGTGCCAGCAGCTTGGTTTCCTCCGGCGCCGGGGAGCTGTTTTTT. Its translation: CASSLVSSGAGELFF.

This clonotype was seen a handful of times. The rearrangement joins TRBV4-3 to TRBJ2-3; 15 bases align to TRBD2. Trimming cost V 4 bases and J 6 bases; bases outside gene matches: 2. Germline CDR1 LGHNA, CDR2 YSLEER. The CDR3 has 15 residues. The CDR3 coding sequence is TGCGCCAGCAGCCGCGGACTAGCGGGAGGGGATACGCAGTATTTT. Translation: CASSRGLAGGDTQYF.

This sequence joins TRBV27 and TRBJ2-3; D perhaps matches TRBD2 (5 bases). Trimming pared 4 bases from V and 1 base from J, leaving 12 bases between. The CDR3 loop spans 15 amino acids. Germline-derived CDR1 and CDR2 are MNHEY and SMNVEV (reference sequence). The CDR3: CASSYASLGTDTQYF. CDR3 nucleotides: TGTGCCAGCAGTTATGCTAGCTTGGGCACAGATACGCAGTATTTT.

This clonotype was counted only a few times. The chain combines TRBV9 with TRBJ2-1; perhaps D is TRBD1 or TRBD2 (10 bases each). The V gene lost 0 bases and the J gene lost 5 bases, with 36 bases spanning the gap. This CDR3 comprises 23 residues. Germline assignment: CDR1 SGDLS and CDR2 YYNGEE. The CDR3 DNA sequence: TGTGCCAGCAGCGTAGCAGGGACAGGGGTACCTAGCGGGAGCGACGGTCCACACAATGAGCAGTTCTTC. It specifies CASSVAGTGVPSGSDGPHNEQFF.

The V gene is TRBV27, the J gene TRBJ2-7; no clear D. The V end lost 5 bases, the J end lost 3 bases, and 11 bases lay between the germline ends. The germline CDR1 and CDR2 sequences are MNHEY and SMNVEV (reference sequence). CDR3 length: 13 residues. The CDR3 region is CASSPDADYEQYF. The CDR3 DNA sequence: TGTGCCAGCAGTCCGGACGCGGACTACGAGCAGTACTTC.

The V call is TRBV7-3, the J call TRBJ2-3; 8 positions agree with TRBD1. The length of the CDR3 is 15 residues. Germline V gene lookup returns CDR1 SGHTA and CDR2 FQGTGA. Trimming took 2 bases from V and 1 from J; bases not matched to a gene: 2. The CDR3 here is CASSLPGQGTDTQYF. In DNA, the CDR3 is TGTGCCAGCAGCTTACCGGGACAGGGCACAGATACGCAGTATTTT.

The chain is built from TRBV5-1 and TRBJ1-5, with 8 bases lining up with TRBD1. The V gene end was trimmed by 4 bases and the J gene end by 3 bases; junction bases not matched to a gene: 6. Germline CDR1 SGHRS, CDR2 YFSETQ. The CDR3 contains 15 residues. The CDR3 nucleotides are TGCGCCAGCAGCGCAGGGACAGGCGTCAATCAGCCCCAGCATTTT. Its protein product is CASSAGTGVNQPQHF.

This clonotype was observed a handful of times. This CDR3 is CASSYSALNTEAFF. As DNA, the CDR3 is TGTGCCAGCAGTTACTCCGCACTCAACACTGAAGCTTTCTTT. The chain joins TRBV6-5 to TRBJ1-1; D remains ambiguous. V shed 0 bases and J shed 2 bases, with 7 bases lying between them. CDR1 and CDR2 from the germline V gene are MNHEY and SVGAGI. The CDR3 length is 14 residues.

V is TRBV5-1 and J is TRBJ2-7; D remains ambiguous. The germline gives CDR1 SGHRS, CDR2 YFSETQ. Trimming left V 5 bases short and J 4 bases short, with 10 bases between. The CDR3 covers 12 residues. The CDR3 loop is CASRPDGYEQYF. The CDR3 DNA reads TGCGCCAGCAGACCGGACGGATACGAGCAGTACTTC.

This clonotype was counted only a few times. The chain links TRBV6-5 to TRBJ1-1; no clear D gene. This CDR3 contains 11 residues. The ends were cut back, 8 bases at V and 3 bases at J, with 7 bases in the middle. In germline, CDR1 is MNHEY, CDR2 SVGAGI. As DNA, the CDR3 is TGTGCCAGCGTCTGGGACACTGAAGCTTTCTTT. Translating gives CASVWDTEAFF.

In this sample, this clonotype turned up many times. J is TRBJ2-7 and V is TRBV29-1; D ambiguous. The germline V and J ends were trimmed by 7 bases and 4 bases, with 17 bases remaining between them. The V gene's germline CDR1 is SQVTM and CDR2 ANQGSEA. This CDR3 contains 13 residues. Here the CDR3 reads CSAAGPSPYEQYF. CDR3 bases: TGCAGCGCGGCCGGGCCTTCACCTTACGAGCAGTACTTC.

This clonotype was seen a handful of times. This chain connects TRBV27 to TRBJ2-5, with D perhaps matching TRBD1 or TRBD2 (6 bases each). Germline V gene data show CDR1 as MNHEY and CDR2 as SMNVEV (reference sequence). The CDR3 contains 12 residues. Trimming stripped 8 bases from V and 5 bases from J, with 12 bases between. The CDR3 sequence is CASVGGDETQYF. Written as DNA, the CDR3 is TGTGCCAGCGTCGGGGGCGATGAGACCCAGTACTTC.

Only a few counts were recorded for this clonotype. The V gene is TRBV20-1, the J gene TRBJ2-1; D uncertain. The CDR3 spans 12 residues. Trimming removed 4 bases from V and 7 bases from J, with 11 bases in between. Germline assignment: CDR1 DFQATT and CDR2 SNEGSKA (reference sequence). CDR3 sequence: CSAKGLRNEQFF. The CDR3 coding sequence is TGCAGTGCTAAAGGGCTTCGGAATGAGCAGTTCTTC.

The chain is built from TRBV29-1 and TRBJ2-7; TRBD1 aligns across 12 bases. Looked up from germline, CDR1 is SQVTM and CDR2 is ANQGSEA. The CDR3 is made up of 12 amino acids. The V segment lost 5 bases and the J segment 9 bases; nucleotides outside the gene matches: 5. The CDR3: CSVPGTGGWQYF. CDR3 bases: TGCAGCGTTCCCGGGACAGGGGGCTGGCAGTACTTC.

For this clonotype: This may arise from a read error, as a much more abundant clone is one base away. The chain recombines TRBV11-2 with TRBJ2-1; D possibly uses TRBD1 or TRBD2 (5 bases each). The CDR3 extends over 15 amino acids. From germline, CDR1 is SGHAT and CDR2 FQNNGV. The DNA of the CDR3 is TGTTCCAGCAGCTCAGAGGGGCGGTCGGGGAATGAGCAGTTCTTC. Protein sequence: CSSSSEGRSGNEQFF.

This clonotype was seen a handful of times. The J gene is TRBJ1-4, the V gene TRBV5-6, with no clear D. The V gene lost 6 bases and the J gene lost 0 bases, with 9 bases spanning the gap. Germline V lookup: CDR1 SGHDT, CDR2 YYEEEE. CDR3 length equals 14 residues. CDR3 protein: CASTAASTNEKLFF. DNA of the CDR3: TGTGCCAGCACCGCTGCCTCAACTAATGAAAAACTGTTTTTT. Complete variable domain (other parts from reference TRBV5-6 and TRBJ1-4): DAGVTQSPTHLIKTRGQQVTLRCSPKSGHDTVSWYQQALGQGPQFIFQYYEEEERQRGNFPDRFSGHQFPNYSSELNVNALLLGDSALYLCASTAASTNEKLFFGSGTQLSVL.

The genes are TRBV20-1 and TRBJ2-1; tentatively, D is TRBD1 (6 bases). CDR1 and CDR2 (germline): DFQATT, SNEGSKA (reference sequence). V lost 5 bases and J lost 6, with 8 bases in between. The CDR3 covers 11 residues. CDR3 DNA: TGCAGTGCTCTACAGGGCAATGAGCAGTTCTTC. Protein: CSALQGNEQFF.

The chain carries TRBV30 and TRBJ2-7; D unclear. The CDR3 extends over 14 amino acids. The ends were cut back, 4 bases at V and 2 bases at J, with 15 bases in the middle. CDR1 is GTSNPN and CDR2 is SVGIG in the germline V gene (reference sequence). CDR3: CAWTYLGPTYEQYF. The CDR3 bases are TGTGCCTGGACCTACCTCGGGCCAACCTACGAGCAGTACTTC.

There are a few counts of this clonotype. The CDR3: CASSLGGEEQFF. The CDR3 bases are TGTGCCAGCAGTTTAGGGGGAGAGGAGCAGTTCTTC. The V and J genes are TRBV12-3 or TRBV12-4 and TRBJ2-1, with D tentatively TRBD2 (5 bases). V shed 1 base and J shed 10 bases, with 8 bases lying between them. This CDR3 is built from 12 residues.

In its sample, this clonotype was seen a few times. The genes are TRBV9 and TRBJ2-1; possible D gene TRBD2, 6 bases. V lost 0 bases, J lost 6 bases, and 13 bases lay in between. CDR3 length: 15 residues. Germline V gene data show CDR1 as SGDLS and CDR2 as YYNGEE. In DNA, the CDR3 is TGTGCCAGCAGCGTAGACCCGACTAGGGGCAATGAGCAGTTCTTC. Translated, it gives CASSVDPTRGNEQFF.

V usage is TRBV3-1 and J usage is TRBJ2-1, with D tentatively TRBD1 or TRBD2 (6 bases each). V lost 6 bases and J 4 bases, leaving 19 bases between the germline ends. Germline V lookup: CDR1 LGHDT, CDR2 YNNKEL (reference sequence). This CDR3 contains 16 residues. The CDR3 loop reads CASSFSGRGGYNEQFF. The DNA of the CDR3 is TGTGCCAGCAGTTTCAGTGGGAGAGGGGGGTACAATGAGCAGTTCTTC.

This clonotype was observed a few times. This sequence joins TRBV5-1 and TRBJ2-1, with 13 bases matching TRBD2. V lost 4 bases to trimming and J lost 7 bases; unmatched junction nucleotides: 5. Germline V CDR1 and CDR2: SGHRS, YFSETQ. CDR3 length: 15 amino acids. CDR3 residues: CASSPGTSGNNEQFF. In nucleotides, the CDR3 is TGCGCCAGCAGCCCCGGGACTAGCGGGAATAATGAGCAGTTCTTC. The full variable domain, its missing parts supplied by reference TRBV5-1 and TRBJ2-1, is KAGVTQTPRYLIKTRGQQVTLSCSPISGHRSVSWYQQTPGQGLQFLFEYFSETQRNKGNFPGRFSGRQFSNSRSEMNVSTLELGDSALYLCASSPGTSGNNEQFFGPGTRLTVL.